This record concerns one T cell receptor (beta chain) sequence. The antigen is not known. A J-beta primer mix and a sample-barcoded 5' primer were used in a second PCR of about 6 to 12 cycles. In TCRdb, the 5' RACE reads were re-called with MiXCR into one record per CDR3 protein. Altogether about 1 million distinct CDR3 sequences are present, under 45% being singletons, with the ten largest covering 15% to 20%. CDR3 length equals 13 residues. The V gene lost 3 bases and the J gene lost 4 bases, with 9 bases spanning the gap. Germline V gene sequence: CDR1 LNHDA, CDR2 SQIVND (reference sequence). The sample is drawn from a study of blood T cells in healthy people across ages. Study-wide points: It was held that the diversity estimates obtained from one million T cells were underestimates. A roughly linear age-dependent decrease characterized TCR beta diversity per million T cells.

This receptor was taken from a woman aged 55-70 years in good health. The genes are TRBV19 and TRBJ2-5, with D hard to call. The sample taken for sequencing was blood. The CDR3 is CASSIDGTETQYF. The CDR3 DNA follows: TGTGCCAGTAGTATTGACGGAACAGAGACCCAGTACTTC.